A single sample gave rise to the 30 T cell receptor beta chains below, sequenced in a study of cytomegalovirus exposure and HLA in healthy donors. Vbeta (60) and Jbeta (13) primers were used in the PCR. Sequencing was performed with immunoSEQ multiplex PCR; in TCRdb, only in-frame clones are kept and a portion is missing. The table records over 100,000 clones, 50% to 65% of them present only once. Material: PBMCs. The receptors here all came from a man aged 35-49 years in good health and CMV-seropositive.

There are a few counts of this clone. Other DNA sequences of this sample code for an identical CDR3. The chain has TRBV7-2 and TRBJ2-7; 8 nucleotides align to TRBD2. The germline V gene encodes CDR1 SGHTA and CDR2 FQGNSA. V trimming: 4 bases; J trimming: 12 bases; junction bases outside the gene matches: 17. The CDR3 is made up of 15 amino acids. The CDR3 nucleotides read TGTGCCAGCAGCTCCCTGGGTAGCAGCGGGAGAGTCCGGTACTTC. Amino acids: CASSSLGSSGRVRYF.

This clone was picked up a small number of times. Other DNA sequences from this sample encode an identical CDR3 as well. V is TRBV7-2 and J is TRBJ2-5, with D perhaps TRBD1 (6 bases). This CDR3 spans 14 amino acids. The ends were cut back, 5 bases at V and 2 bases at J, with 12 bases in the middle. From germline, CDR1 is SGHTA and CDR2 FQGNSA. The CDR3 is CASSPGQRQETQYF. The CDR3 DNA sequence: TGTGCCAGCAGCCCAGGACAGAGGCAAGAGACCCAGTACTTC.

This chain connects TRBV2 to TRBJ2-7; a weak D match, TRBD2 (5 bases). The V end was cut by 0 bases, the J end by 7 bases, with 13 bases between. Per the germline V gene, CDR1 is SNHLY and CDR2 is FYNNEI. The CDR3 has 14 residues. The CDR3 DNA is TGTGCCAGCAGTGAAGCGCGGGCAACTGGTGAGCAGTACTTC. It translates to CASSEARATGEQYF.

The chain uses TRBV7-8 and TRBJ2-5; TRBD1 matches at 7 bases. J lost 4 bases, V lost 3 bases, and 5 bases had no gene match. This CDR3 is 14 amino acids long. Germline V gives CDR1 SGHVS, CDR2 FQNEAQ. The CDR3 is CASSFRQGGETQYF. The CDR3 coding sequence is TGTGCCAGCAGCTTCAGACAGGGTGGAGAGACCCAGTACTTC.

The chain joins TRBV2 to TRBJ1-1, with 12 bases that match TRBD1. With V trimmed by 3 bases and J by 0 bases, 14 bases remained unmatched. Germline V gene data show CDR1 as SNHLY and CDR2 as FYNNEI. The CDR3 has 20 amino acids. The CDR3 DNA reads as TGTGCCAGCAGTGATCCTTCGGGACAGGGGGCGCGGATGATGAACACTGAAGCTTTCTTT. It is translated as CASSDPSGQGARMMNTEAFF.

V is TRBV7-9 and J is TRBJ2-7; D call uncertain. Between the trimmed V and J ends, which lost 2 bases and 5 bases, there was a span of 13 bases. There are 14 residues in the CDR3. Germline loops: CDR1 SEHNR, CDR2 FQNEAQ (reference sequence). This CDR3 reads CASSLPRFKDEQYF. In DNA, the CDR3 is TGTGCCAGCAGCTTACCCAGGTTTAAGGACGAGCAGTACTTC.

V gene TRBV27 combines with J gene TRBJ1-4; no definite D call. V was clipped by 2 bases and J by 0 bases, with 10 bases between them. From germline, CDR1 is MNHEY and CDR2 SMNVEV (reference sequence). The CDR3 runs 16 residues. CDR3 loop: CASSLRHPSTNEKLFF. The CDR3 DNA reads TGTGCCAGCAGTTTAAGACATCCCTCAACTAATGAAAAACTGTTTTTT.

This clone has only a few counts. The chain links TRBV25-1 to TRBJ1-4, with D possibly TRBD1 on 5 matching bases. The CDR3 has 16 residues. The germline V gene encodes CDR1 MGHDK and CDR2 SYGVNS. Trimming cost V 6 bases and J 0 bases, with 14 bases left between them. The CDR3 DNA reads TGTGCCAGCAGCGGACAAGACAGTGCAACTAATGAAAAACTGTTTTTT. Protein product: CASSGQDSATNEKLFF. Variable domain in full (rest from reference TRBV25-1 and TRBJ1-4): EADIYQTPRYLVIGTGKKITLECSQTMGHDKMYWYQQDPGMELHLIHYSYGVNSTEKGDLSSESTVSRIRTEHFPLTLESARPSHTSQYLCASSGQDSATNEKLFFGSGTQLSVL.

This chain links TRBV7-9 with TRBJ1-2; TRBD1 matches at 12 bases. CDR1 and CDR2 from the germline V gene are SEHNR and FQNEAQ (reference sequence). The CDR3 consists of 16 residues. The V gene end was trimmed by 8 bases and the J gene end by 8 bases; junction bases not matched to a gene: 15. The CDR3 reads CASLPLRDRGPHGYTF. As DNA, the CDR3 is TGTGCCAGCTTGCCACTCCGGGACAGGGGGCCCCACGGCTACACCTTC.

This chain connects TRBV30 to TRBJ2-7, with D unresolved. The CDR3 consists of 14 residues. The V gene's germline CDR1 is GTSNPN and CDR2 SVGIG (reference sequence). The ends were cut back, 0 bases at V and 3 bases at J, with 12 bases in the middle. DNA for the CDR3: TGTGCCTGGAGTGTATTGGCGGCGTACTACGAGCAGTACTTC. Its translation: CAWSVLAAYYEQYF.

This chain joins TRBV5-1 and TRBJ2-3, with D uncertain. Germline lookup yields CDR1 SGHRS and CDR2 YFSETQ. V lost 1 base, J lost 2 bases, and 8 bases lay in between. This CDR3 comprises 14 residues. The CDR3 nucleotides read TGCGCCAGCAGCTTGCCGGTCGACACAGATACGCAGTATTTT. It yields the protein CASSLPVDTDTQYF.

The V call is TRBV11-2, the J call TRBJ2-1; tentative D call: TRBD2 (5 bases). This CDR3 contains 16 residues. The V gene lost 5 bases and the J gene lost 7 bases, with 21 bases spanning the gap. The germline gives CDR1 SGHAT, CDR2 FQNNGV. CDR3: CASSAIRGRLENEQFF. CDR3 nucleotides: TGTGCCAGCAGCGCAATCCGGGGTCGCTTAGAGAATGAGCAGTTCTTC. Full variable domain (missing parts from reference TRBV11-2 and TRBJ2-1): EAGVAQSPRYKIIEKRQSVAFWCNPISGHATLYWYQQILGQGPKLLIQFQNNGVVDDSQLPKDRFSAERLKGVDSTLKIQPAKLEDSAVYLCASSAIRGRLENEQFFGPGTRLTVL.

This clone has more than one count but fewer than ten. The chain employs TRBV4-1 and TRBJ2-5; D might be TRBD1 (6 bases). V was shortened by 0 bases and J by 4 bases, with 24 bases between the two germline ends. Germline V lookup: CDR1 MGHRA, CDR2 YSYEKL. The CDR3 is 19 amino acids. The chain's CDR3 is CASSQDDGGRQVKRETQYF. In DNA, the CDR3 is TGCGCCAGCAGCCAAGATGATGGGGGCAGGCAAGTCAAGCGAGAGACCCAGTACTTC.

Written as DNA, the CDR3 is TGTGCCAGCAGCGAATTCTCCGGTGGCGGGGGGGCGGGAGAGACCCAGTACTTC. Amino acids: CASSEFSGGGGAGETQYF. The chain carries TRBV5-4 and TRBJ2-5, with TRBD2 identical over 9 bases. After removal of 4 bases from V and 4 bases from J, the junction contained 17 bases not matched to a gene. This CDR3 comprises 18 residues. The germline V gene encodes CDR1 SGHNT and CDR2 YYREEE (reference sequence).

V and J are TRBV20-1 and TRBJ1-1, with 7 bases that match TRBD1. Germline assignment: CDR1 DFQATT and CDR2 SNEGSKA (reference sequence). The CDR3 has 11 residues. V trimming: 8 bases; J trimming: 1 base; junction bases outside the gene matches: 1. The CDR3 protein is CSRQGNTEAFF. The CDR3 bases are TGCAGTCGACAGGGGAACACTGAAGCTTTCTTT.

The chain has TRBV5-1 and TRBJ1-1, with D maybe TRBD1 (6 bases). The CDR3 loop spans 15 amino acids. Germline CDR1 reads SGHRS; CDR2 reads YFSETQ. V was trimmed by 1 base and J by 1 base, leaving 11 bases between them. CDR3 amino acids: CASSLPQGWNTEAFF. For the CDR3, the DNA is TGCGCCAGCAGCTTGCCGCAGGGGTGGAACACTGAAGCTTTCTTT.

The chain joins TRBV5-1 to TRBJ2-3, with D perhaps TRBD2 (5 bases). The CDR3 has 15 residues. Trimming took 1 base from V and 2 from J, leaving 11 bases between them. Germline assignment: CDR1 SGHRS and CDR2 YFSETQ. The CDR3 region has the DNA TGCGCCAGCAGCTTGAGTGGCGACTACACAGATACGCAGTATTTT. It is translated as CASSLSGDYTDTQYF. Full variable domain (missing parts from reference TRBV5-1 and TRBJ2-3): KAGVTQTPRYLIKTRGQQVTLSCSPISGHRSVSWYQQTPGQGLQFLFEYFSETQRNKGNFPGRFSGRQFSNSRSEMNVSTLELGDSALYLCASSLSGDYTDTQYFGPGTRLTVL.

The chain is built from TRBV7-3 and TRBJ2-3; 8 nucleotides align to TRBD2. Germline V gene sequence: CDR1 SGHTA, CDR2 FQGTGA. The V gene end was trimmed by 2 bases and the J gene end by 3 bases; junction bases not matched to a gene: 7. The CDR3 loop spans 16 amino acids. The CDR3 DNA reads TGTGCCAGCAGCTTAGGTCGGGGGGGCCAGACAGATACGCAGTATTTT. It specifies CASSLGRGGQTDTQYF. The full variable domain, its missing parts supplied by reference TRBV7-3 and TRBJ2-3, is GAGVSQTPSNKVTEKGKYVELRCDPISGHTALYWYRQSLGQGPEFLIYFQGTGAADDSGLPNDRFFAVRPEGSVSTLKIQRTERGDSAVYLCASSLGRGGQTDTQYFGPGTRLTVL.

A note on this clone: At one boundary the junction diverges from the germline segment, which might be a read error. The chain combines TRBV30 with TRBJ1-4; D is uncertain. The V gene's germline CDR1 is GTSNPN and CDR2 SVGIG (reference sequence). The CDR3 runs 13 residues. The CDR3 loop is CAWRILSNEKLFF. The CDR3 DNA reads TGTGCCTGGAGGATCCTTTCTAATGAAAAATTGTTTTTT.

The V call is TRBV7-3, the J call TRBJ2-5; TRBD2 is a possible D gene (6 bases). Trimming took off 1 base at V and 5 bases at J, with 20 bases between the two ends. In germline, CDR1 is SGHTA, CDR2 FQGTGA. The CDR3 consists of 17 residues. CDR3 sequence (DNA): TGTGCCAGCAGCTTAAACCCTGCGGGGCTAACGAGGGAGACCCAGTACTTC. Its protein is CASSLNPAGLTRETQYF.

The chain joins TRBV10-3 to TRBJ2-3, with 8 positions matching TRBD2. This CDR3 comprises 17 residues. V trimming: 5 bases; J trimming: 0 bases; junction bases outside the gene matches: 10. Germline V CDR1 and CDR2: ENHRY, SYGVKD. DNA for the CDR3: TGTGCCATCAGTCTCAGCTTAGCGGGGTCTAGCACAGATACGCAGTATTTT. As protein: CAISLSLAGSSTDTQYF.

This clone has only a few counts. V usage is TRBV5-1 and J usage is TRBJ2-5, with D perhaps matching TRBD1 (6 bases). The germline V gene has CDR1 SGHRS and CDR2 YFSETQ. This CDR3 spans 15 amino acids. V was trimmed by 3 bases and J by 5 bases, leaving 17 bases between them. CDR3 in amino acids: CASSSPDRGEETQYF. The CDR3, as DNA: TGCGCCAGCAGCTCTCCGGACAGAGGGGAGGAGACCCAGTACTTC.

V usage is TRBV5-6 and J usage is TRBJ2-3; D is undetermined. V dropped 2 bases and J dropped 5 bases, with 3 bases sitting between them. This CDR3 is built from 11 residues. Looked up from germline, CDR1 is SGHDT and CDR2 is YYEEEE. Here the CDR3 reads CASSFRDTQYF. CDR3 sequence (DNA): TGTGCCAGCAGCTTTAGAGATACGCAGTATTTT.

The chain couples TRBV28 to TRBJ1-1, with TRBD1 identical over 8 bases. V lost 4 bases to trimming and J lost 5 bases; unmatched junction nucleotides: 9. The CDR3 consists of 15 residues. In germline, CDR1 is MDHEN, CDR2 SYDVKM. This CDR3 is CASSSLDRVRTEAFF. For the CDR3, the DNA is TGTGCCAGCAGTTCCCTGGACAGGGTGAGAACTGAAGCTTTCTTT.

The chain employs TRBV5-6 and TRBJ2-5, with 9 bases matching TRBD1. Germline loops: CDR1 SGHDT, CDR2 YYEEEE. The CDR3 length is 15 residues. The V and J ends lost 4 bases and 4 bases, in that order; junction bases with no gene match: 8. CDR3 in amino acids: CASSATGTGLETQYF. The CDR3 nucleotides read TGTGCCAGCAGCGCGACCGGGACAGGGTTAGAGACCCAGTACTTC.

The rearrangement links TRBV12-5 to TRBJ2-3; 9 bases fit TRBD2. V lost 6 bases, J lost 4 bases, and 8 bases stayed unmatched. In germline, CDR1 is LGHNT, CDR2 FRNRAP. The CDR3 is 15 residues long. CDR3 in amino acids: CASGISGGSPDTQYF. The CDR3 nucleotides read TGTGCTAGTGGAATTAGCGGGGGAAGCCCAGATACGCAGTATTTT.

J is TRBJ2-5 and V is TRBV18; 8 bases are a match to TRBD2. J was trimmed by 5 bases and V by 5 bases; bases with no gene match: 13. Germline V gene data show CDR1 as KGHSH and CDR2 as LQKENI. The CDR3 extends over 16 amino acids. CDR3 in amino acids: CASSIQHSGDLETQYF. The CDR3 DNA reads TGTGCCAGCTCAATCCAACATAGCGGGGACTTGGAGACCCAGTACTTC.

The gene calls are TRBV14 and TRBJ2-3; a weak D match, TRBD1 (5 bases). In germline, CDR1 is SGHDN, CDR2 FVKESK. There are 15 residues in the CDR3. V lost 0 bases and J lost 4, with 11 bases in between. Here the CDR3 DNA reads TGTGCCAGCAGCCAAGATCGGGTAGGGGCAGATACGCAGTATTTT. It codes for CASSQDRVGADTQYF. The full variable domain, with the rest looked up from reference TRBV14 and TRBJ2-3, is EAGVTQFPSHSVIEKGQTVTLRCDPISGHDNLYWYRRVMGKEIKFLLHFVKESKQDESGMPNNRFLAERTGGTYSTLKVQPAELEDSGVYFCASSQDRVGADTQYFGPGTRLTVL.

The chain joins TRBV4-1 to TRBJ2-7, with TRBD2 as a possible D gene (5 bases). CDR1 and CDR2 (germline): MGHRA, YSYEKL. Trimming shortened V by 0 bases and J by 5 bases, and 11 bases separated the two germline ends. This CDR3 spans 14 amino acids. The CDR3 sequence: CASSQDLAANEQYF. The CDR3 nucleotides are TGCGCCAGCAGCCAAGACCTAGCAGCTAACGAGCAGTACTTC.

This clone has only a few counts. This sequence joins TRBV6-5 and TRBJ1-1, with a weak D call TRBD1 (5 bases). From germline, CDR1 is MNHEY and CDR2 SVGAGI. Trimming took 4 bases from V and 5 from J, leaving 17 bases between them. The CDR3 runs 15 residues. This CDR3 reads CASSSDVLGGTEAFF. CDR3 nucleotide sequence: TGTGCCAGCAGTTCAGACGTCCTGGGGGGGACTGAAGCTTTCTTT.